The 27 T cell receptor beta chains given below trace back to one sample, sequenced in a study of cytomegalovirus exposure and HLA in healthy donors. PCR primers comprised 60 Vbeta and 13 Jbeta primers. The repertoire was sequenced with immunoSEQ multiplex PCR; TCRdb's copy has only in-frame clones and lacks some. This table has 150,000 to 200,000 clones, around 83% appearing once. The specimen was PBMCs. The receptors were gathered from a woman in her thirties or forties in good health and CMV-seronegative.

This sequence joins TRBV4-3 and TRBJ2-1; 8 bases line up with TRBD2. Per the germline V gene, CDR1 is LGHNA and CDR2 is YSLEER. The CDR3 sequence is 14 residues long. The V and J ends lost 0 bases and 14 bases, in that order; junction bases with no gene match: 9. The CDR3 DNA sequence: TGCGCCAGCAGCCAAGAGGAGCTAGCGGGTTTAAAGTTCTTC. Its translation: CASSQEELAGLKFF.

The V gene is TRBV6-6, the J gene TRBJ1-2; D possibly corresponds to TRBD1 (5 bases). The V end was cut by 0 bases, the J end by 3 bases, with 8 bases between. CDR3 length: 14 amino acids. Germline V gene lookup returns CDR1 MNHNY and CDR2 SVGAGI (reference sequence). This CDR3 reads CASSYSGTDYGYTF. The CDR3 nucleotides read TGTGCCAGCAGTTACTCAGGGACTGACTATGGCTACACCTTC.

This clone has only one observation. The V call is TRBV2, the J call TRBJ1-2; D call uncertain. Between the trimmed V and J ends, which lost 4 bases and 2 bases, there was a span of 8 bases. CDR1 is SNHLY and CDR2 is FYNNEI in the germline V gene. The CDR3 contains 13 residues. The CDR3: CASSVEQNYGYTF. In DNA, the CDR3 is TGTGCCAGCAGTGTAGAACAGAACTATGGCTACACCTTC.

The rearrangement links TRBV7-3 to TRBJ1-1; TRBD1 is a possible D gene (6 bases). Trimming removed 5 bases from V and 2 bases from J, with 15 bases in between. The germline V gene encodes CDR1 SGHTA and CDR2 FQGTGA. The CDR3 is 15 amino acids. The CDR3 spells CASSPRVGGNTEAFF. The CDR3 DNA is TGTGCCAGCAGCCCAAGAGTAGGGGGTAACACTGAAGCTTTCTTT.

J is TRBJ2-7 and V is TRBV14; weak D call: TRBD2 (6 bases). The CDR3 length is 16 residues. V was shortened by 1 base and J by 2 bases, with 15 bases between the two germline ends. Germline CDR1 SGHDN, CDR2 FVKESK. The CDR3 DNA is TGTGCCAGCAGCCAAGTTTTCTTTCCGGGGGCCTACGAGCAGTACTTC. Translating it yields CASSQVFFPGAYEQYF.

V is TRBV7-9 and J is TRBJ2-1, with 9 bases lining up with TRBD2. The germline V gene encodes CDR1 SEHNR and CDR2 FQNEAQ (reference sequence). The CDR3 covers 19 residues. J gave up 4 bases and V 5 bases, and 18 bases lay outside the gene matches. CDR3 sequence: CASSTFTLKRGEPYNEQFF. The CDR3 DNA sequence: TGTGCCAGCAGCACATTCACCCTAAAGCGGGGGGAGCCTTACAATGAGCAGTTCTTC.

The chain combines TRBV4-1 with TRBJ2-7; 9 bases fit TRBD1. The germline gives CDR1 MGHRA, CDR2 YSYEKL. CDR3 length: 15 amino acids. The V gene end was trimmed by 4 bases and the J gene end by 6 bases; junction bases not matched to a gene: 10. The CDR3 reads CASSRLSGQGLEQYF. In DNA form, the CDR3 reads TGCGCCAGCAGCCGACTATCCGGACAGGGGCTCGAGCAGTACTTC.

The chain recombines TRBV9 with TRBJ2-1, with 8 bases identical to TRBD1. In germline, CDR1 is SGDLS, CDR2 YYNGEE. V was clipped by 3 bases and J by 4 bases; unmatched bases: 6. The CDR3 totals 15 residues. CDR3 DNA: TGTGCCAGCAGCGCGAGAGGACAGGGATACAATGAGCAGTTCTTC. Encoded protein: CASSARGQGYNEQFF. Full variable domain (remainder filled in from reference TRBV9 and TRBJ2-1): DSGVTQTPKHLITATGQRVTLRCSPRSGDLSVYWYQQSLDQGLQFLIQYYNGEERAKGNILERFSAQQFPDLHSELNLSSLELGDSALYFCASSARGQGYNEQFFGPGTRLTVL.

Only a few counts were recorded for this clone. This chain links TRBV2 with TRBJ1-3; D is ambiguous. V was pared by 3 bases and J by 4 bases, with 4 bases between. Germline CDR1 reads SNHLY; CDR2 reads FYNNEI. The CDR3 covers 12 residues. The CDR3: CASSDSGNTIYF. The CDR3 bases are TGTGCCAGCAGTGATTCAGGAAACACCATATATTTT.

Comments on this clone: The junction and the germline gene differ at one end; a read error may be behind it. V is TRBV7-7 and J is TRBJ1-1; D unresolved. The CDR3 runs 13 residues. Germline loops: CDR1 SSHAT, CDR2 FNYEAQ (reference sequence). CDR3 DNA sequence: TGTGCTAGCAGCTTAAGCCCGGGAGAAGGAGCTTTCTTT. As protein: CASSLSPGEGAFF.

This sequence joins TRBV20-1 and TRBJ1-5, with no clear D. There are 10 residues in the CDR3. Trimming left V 6 bases short and J 5 bases short, with 5 bases between. Per germline, CDR1 DFQATT and CDR2 SNEGSKA (reference sequence). CDR3 sequence: CSAGDQPQHF. The CDR3 coding sequence is TGCAGTGCCGGAGATCAGCCCCAGCATTTT.

V usage is TRBV9 and J usage is TRBJ2-2, with TRBD1 matching over 8 bases. CDR1 and CDR2 (germline): SGDLS, YYNGEE. The V gene end was trimmed by 0 bases and the J gene end by 5 bases; junction bases not matched to a gene: 9. The CDR3 has 17 amino acids. As DNA, the CDR3 is TGTGCCAGCAGCGTAGCCATTCACAGGGGGACGACCGGGGAGCTGTTTTTT. Protein product: CASSVAIHRGTTGELFF.

J is TRBJ2-5 and V is TRBV7-2; D unclear. Trimming shortened V by 5 bases and J by 4 bases, and 11 bases separated the two germline ends. CDR3 length: 13 amino acids. In germline, CDR1 is SGHTA, CDR2 FQGNSA. CDR3 in amino acids: CASSPEVGETQYF. The CDR3, as DNA: TGTGCCAGCAGCCCCGAGGTGGGAGAGACCCAGTACTTC.

This chain uses TRBV7-9 with TRBJ1-2; TRBD1 is a possible D gene (5 bases). The CDR3 has 13 residues. Trimming took 2 bases from V and 3 from J, leaving 7 bases between them. Germline loops: CDR1 SEHNR, CDR2 FQNEAQ (reference sequence). The CDR3 DNA reads as TGTGCCAGCAGCTTAAGGGGTGACTATGGCTACACCTTC. Residues: CASSLRGDYGYTF.

The CDR3 sequence is CARRVAGNYEQYF. CDR3 DNA sequence: TGTGCCCGCCGGGTAGCGGGGAACTACGAGCAGTACTTC. The V call is TRBV30, the J call TRBJ2-7; 8 bases fit TRBD2. Germline CDR1 reads GTSNPN; CDR2 reads SVGIG (reference sequence). The CDR3 is 13 amino acids. The ends lost 8 bases at V and 3 bases at J; junction bases unmatched: 9.

The J gene is TRBJ2-7, the V gene TRBV11-2; 12 positions agree with TRBD2. Trimming removed 1 base from V and 4 bases from J; junction bases left unmatched: 5. Germline V gene sequence: CDR1 SGHAT, CDR2 FQNNGV. The CDR3 covers 16 residues. The chain's CDR3 is CASSLVALAGGYEQYF. CDR3 nucleotide sequence: TGTGCCAGCAGCTTAGTAGCACTAGCGGGAGGTTACGAGCAGTACTTC.

The CDR3 protein is CASTRGNHQPQHF. The CDR3 DNA reads as TGTGCCAGCACCAGGGGGAACCATCAGCCCCAGCATTTT. J is TRBJ1-5 and V is TRBV2, with 7 positions matching TRBD1. Germline trimming cut 7 bases from V and 5 bases from J; bases unmatched to any gene: 5. Per germline, CDR1 SNHLY and CDR2 FYNNEI. This CDR3 comprises 13 residues.

The chain combines TRBV6-5 with TRBJ1-2, with D perhaps matching TRBD1 (6 bases). Germline CDR1 is MNHEY and CDR2 is SVGAGI. CDR3 size: 14 residues. V lost 6 bases and J lost 2, with 13 bases in between. The CDR3 reads CASSPGTSNYGYTF. CDR3 bases: TGTGCCAGCAGCCCCGGGACATCGAACTATGGCTACACCTTC.

The CDR3 protein is CAWNLFGRGQPQHF. As DNA, the CDR3 is TGTGCCTGGAATCTGTTCGGCAGGGGTCAGCCCCAGCATTTT. This chain joins TRBV30 and TRBJ1-5; D possibly corresponds to TRBD1 (6 bases). CDR3 length equals 14 residues. V was shortened by 4 bases and J by 6 bases, with 16 bases between the two germline ends. Germline CDR1 and CDR2: GTSNPN and SVGIG (reference sequence).

The V and J genes are TRBV11-2 and TRBJ1-3; D is unclear. The CDR3 extends over 15 amino acids. Trimming removed 0 bases at V and 4 bases at J, with 10 bases between. CDR1 SGHAT and CDR2 FQNNGV come from the germline V gene. In DNA form, the CDR3 reads TGTGCCAGCAGCTTAGACGGCAGCGCCGGAAACACCATATATTTT. Protein sequence: CASSLDGSAGNTIYF.

The chain combines TRBV7-6 with TRBJ2-5; tentative D call: TRBD1 (5 bases). The J call may be incorrect, as the DNA end agrees better with TRBJ2-7. The CDR3 is made up of 17 amino acids. Germline CDR1 and CDR2: SGHVS and FNYEAQ. In nucleotides, the CDR3 is TGTGCCAGCAGTGCCCTCCTGAACAGGCAGCTGGCCTACGAGCAGTACTTC. This encodes CASSALLNRQLAYEQYF.

The V call is TRBV5-1, the J call TRBJ2-3; unclear D gene. V was cut by 1 base and J by 6 bases, with 6 bases left in between. CDR3 length: 12 amino acids. Germline V gene data show CDR1 as SGHRS and CDR2 as YFSETQ. The CDR3 protein is CASSLYGDTQYF. The CDR3 DNA reads TGCGCCAGCAGCTTGTACGGGGATACGCAGTATTTT.

The chain uses TRBV5-1 and TRBJ2-7, with TRBD2 matching over 7 bases. The CDR3 has 16 residues. The V gene end was trimmed by 0 bases and the J gene end by 0 bases; junction bases not matched to a gene: 6. Germline V gives CDR1 SGHRS, CDR2 YFSETQ. The CDR3 region is CASSLVASGSSYEQYF. The CDR3 region has the DNA TGCGCCAGCAGCTTGGTGGCTAGCGGTAGCTCCTACGAGCAGTACTTC.

The V call is TRBV18, the J call TRBJ2-1; 7 nucleotides line up with TRBD1. The germline CDR1 and CDR2 sequences are KGHSH and LQKENI. V lost 0 bases to trimming and J lost 2 bases; unmatched junction nucleotides: 4. This CDR3 region has 16 residues. In nucleotides, the CDR3 is TGTGCCAGCTCACCACCAAACAGGGGACCCTACAATGAGCAGTTCTTC. This sequence encodes CASSPPNRGPYNEQFF.

The V and J genes are TRBV9 and TRBJ2-3, with a weak D call TRBD2 (5 bases). V lost 4 bases, J lost 1 base, and 13 bases lay in between. The CDR3 has 15 amino acids. Germline V gene sequence: CDR1 SGDLS, CDR2 YYNGEE. The DNA for the CDR3 is TGTGCCAGCAGCCCAATCGGGATGGGCACAGATACGCAGTATTTT. Encoded protein: CASSPIGMGTDTQYF.

The rearrangement uses TRBV4-2 and TRBJ2-1; unclear D gene. Germline V lookup: CDR1 LGHNA, CDR2 YNFKEQ. There are 12 residues in the CDR3. Trimming cost V 6 bases and J 5 bases, with 8 bases left between them. The CDR3 is CASSIFDNEQFF. The CDR3 DNA reads TGTGCCAGCAGTATTTTCGACAATGAGCAGTTCTTC.

In regard to this clone: At one end, the junction sequence differs from germline, possibly due to a read error. The chain uses TRBV18 and TRBJ2-7; maybe TRBD2 (5 bases). This CDR3 has 16 residues. CDR1 and CDR2 (germline): KGHSH, LQKENI. CDR3 region: CASSPPVTGSSYEQYF. The DNA of the CDR3 is TGTGCCAGCTCTCCACCAGTTACGGGAAGCTCCTACGAGCAGTACTTC.